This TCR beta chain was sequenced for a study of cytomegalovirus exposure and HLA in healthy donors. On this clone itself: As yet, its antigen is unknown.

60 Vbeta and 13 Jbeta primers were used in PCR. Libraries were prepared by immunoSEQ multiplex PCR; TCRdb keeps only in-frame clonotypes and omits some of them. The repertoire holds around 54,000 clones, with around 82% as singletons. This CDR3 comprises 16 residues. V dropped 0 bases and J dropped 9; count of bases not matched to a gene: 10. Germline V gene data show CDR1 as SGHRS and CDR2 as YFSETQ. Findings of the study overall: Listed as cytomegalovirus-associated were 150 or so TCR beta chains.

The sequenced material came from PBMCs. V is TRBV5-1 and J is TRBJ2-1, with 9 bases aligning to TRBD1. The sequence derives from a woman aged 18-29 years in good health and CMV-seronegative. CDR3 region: CASSLELSGQGSEQFF. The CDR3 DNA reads TGCGCCAGCAGCTTGGAATTGTCGGGACAGGGCTCTGAGCAGTTCTTC.